This TCR beta chain came from a study of T cell responses to AZD1222 COVID-19 vaccine. Study background: Second-dose groups at about 4 or about 12 weeks were pooled. General study results and limits: Every sample of the repertoires postdated the peak T cell response. Nearly half of the spike-specific TCRs reportedly recognize variant regions that carry no mutations.

Notes on this clone: The antigen remains unidentified.

The method was immunoSEQ multiplex PCR; TCRdb's version includes in-frame clones alone and lacks a portion of them. The data hold around 120,000 clones, with over 75% observed a single time. This CDR3 contains 14 residues. Germline assignment: CDR1 MDHEN and CDR2 SYDVKM. The V end was cut by 2 bases, the J end by 1 base, with 8 bases between. The chain carries TRBV28 and TRBJ1-1, with D possibly matching TRBD1 (5 bases). Sequenced material: peripheral blood, taken on day 0 of AZD1222 vaccination. This clonotype was obtained from an adult in good health. The CDR3, as DNA: TGTGCCAGCAGTTTAATAGGGGAGAACACTGAAGCTTTCTTT. Its translation: CASSLIGENTEAFF.